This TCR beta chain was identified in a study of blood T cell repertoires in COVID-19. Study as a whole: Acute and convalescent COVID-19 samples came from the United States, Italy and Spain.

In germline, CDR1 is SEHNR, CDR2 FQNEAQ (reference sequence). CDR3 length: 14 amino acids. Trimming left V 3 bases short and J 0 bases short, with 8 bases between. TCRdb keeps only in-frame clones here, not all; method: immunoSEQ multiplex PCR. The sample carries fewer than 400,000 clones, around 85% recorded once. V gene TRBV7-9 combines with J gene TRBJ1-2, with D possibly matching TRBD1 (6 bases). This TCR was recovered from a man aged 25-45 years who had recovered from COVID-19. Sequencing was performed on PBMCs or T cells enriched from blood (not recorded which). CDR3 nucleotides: TGTGCCAGCAGCTTCGGGGACACTAACTATGGCTACACCTTC. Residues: CASSFGDTNYGYTF.